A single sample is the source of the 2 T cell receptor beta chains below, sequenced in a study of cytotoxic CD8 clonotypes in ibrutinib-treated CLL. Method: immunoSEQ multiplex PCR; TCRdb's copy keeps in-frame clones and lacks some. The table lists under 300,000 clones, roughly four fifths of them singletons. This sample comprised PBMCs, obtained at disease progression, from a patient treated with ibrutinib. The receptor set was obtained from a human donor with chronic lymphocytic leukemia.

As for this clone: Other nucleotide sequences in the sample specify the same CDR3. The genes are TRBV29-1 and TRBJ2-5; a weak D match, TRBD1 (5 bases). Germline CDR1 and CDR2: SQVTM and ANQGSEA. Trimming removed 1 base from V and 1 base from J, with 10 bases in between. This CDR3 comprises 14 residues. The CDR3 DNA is TGCAGCGTTGAAGCATCAGGGTTCCAAGAGACCCAGTACTTC. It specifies CSVEASGFQETQYF.

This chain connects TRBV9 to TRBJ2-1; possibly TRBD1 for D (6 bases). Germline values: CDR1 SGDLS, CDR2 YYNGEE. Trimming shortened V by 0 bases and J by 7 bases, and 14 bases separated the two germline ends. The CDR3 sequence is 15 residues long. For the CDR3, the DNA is TGTGCCAGCAGCGTAGCTACAGGGAGAGGGAATGAGCAGTTCTTC. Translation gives CASSVATGRGNEQFF.